This is a list of T cell receptor beta chains from one sample in a study of spatial heterogeneity in lung cancer. MiXCR, applied by TCRdb to the 5' RACE reads, yields one record per CDR3 protein. The profile covers more than 60,000 distinct CDR3 sequences, with roughly 6.4% appearing a single time and roughly 14% taken by the ten largest. The sample was PBMCs, taken at surgery. These receptors were obtained from a female donor with early-stage non-small cell lung cancer. Both conserved end residues are part of each CDR3. The order of the fields is V gene, J gene, D gene, CDR3 protein. D genes are given only for firm matches.

V gene: TRBV7-2; J gene: TRBJ2-1; D gene: TRBD2; CDR3 protein: CASSLRTSGNEQFF
V gene: TRBV29-1; J gene: TRBJ1-4; D gene: TRBD1; CDR3 protein: CSVLTGEKLFF
V gene: TRBV28; J gene: TRBJ2-1; D gene: TRBD2; CDR3 protein: CASRSSGYYNEQFF
V gene: TRBV25-1; J gene: TRBJ1-3; D gene: -; CDR3 protein: CASSRAPGGNTIYF
V gene: TRBV9; J gene: TRBJ1-6; D gene: -; CDR3 protein: CASSVGTASPLHF
V gene: TRBV11-2; J gene: TRBJ2-3; D gene: TRBD1; CDR3 protein: CASSDRVSSTDTQYF
V gene: TRBV5-1; J gene: TRBJ2-6; D gene: -; CDR3 protein: CASSLEGAGANVLTF
V gene: TRBV11-2; J gene: TRBJ1-2; D gene: -; CDR3 protein: CASSSATGPYGYTF
V gene: TRBV6-1; J gene: TRBJ2-5; D gene: TRBD1; CDR3 protein: CASRPGTAKETQYF
V gene: TRBV12-3/TRBV12-4; J gene: TRBJ1-2; D gene: TRBD1; CDR3 protein: CACEGQGTVGYTF
V gene: TRBV5-8; J gene: TRBJ2-3; D gene: -; CDR3 protein: CASSGRLDTQYF
V gene: TRBV4-1; J gene: TRBJ2-3; D gene: TRBD1; CDR3 protein: CASSRLGQGAADTQYF
V gene: TRBV27; J gene: TRBJ1-1; D gene: TRBD1; CDR3 protein: CASSLMGQMNTEAFF
V gene: TRBV28; J gene: TRBJ2-7; D gene: TRBD1; CDR3 protein: CASTLRGTVNYEQYF
V gene: TRBV10-3; J gene: TRBJ2-1; D gene: -; CDR3 protein: CAISEPWTEEQFF
V gene: TRBV13; J gene: TRBJ1-3; D gene: -; CDR3 protein: CASSSWDLYSGNTIYF
V gene: TRBV7-9; J gene: TRBJ1-1; D gene: -; CDR3 protein: CASSLSDRNTEAFF
V gene: TRBV24-1; J gene: TRBJ2-3; D gene: -; CDR3 protein: CATRGAWADTQYF
V gene: TRBV27; J gene: TRBJ1-6; D gene: -; CDR3 protein: CASSPTATRYSRESALHF
V gene: TRBV4-2; J gene: TRBJ2-5; D gene: -; CDR3 protein: CASSLSDRDGTQYF
V gene: TRBV20-1; J gene: TRBJ2-7; D gene: TRBD1; CDR3 protein: CSASALGQGGYEQYF
V gene: TRBV6-1; J gene: TRBJ1-1; D gene: -; CDR3 protein: CASVVGDTEAFF
V gene: TRBV5-1; J gene: TRBJ1-4; D gene: TRBD1; CDR3 protein: CASSQSYRDRGTANEKLFF
V gene: TRBV7-3; J gene: TRBJ1-5; D gene: TRBD1; CDR3 protein: CASSPTGANQPQHF
V gene: TRBV4-1; J gene: TRBJ1-6; D gene: -; CDR3 protein: CASSLARADQTYNSPLHF
V gene: TRBV5-6; J gene: TRBJ2-5; D gene: -; CDR3 protein: CASSFPSTLVAETQYF
V gene: TRBV7-8; J gene: TRBJ1-3; D gene: -; CDR3 protein: CASSSRSGPSSGNTIYF
V gene: TRBV24-1; J gene: TRBJ2-1; D gene: -; CDR3 protein: CATSEAGTKNNEQFF
V gene: TRBV6-5; J gene: TRBJ1-1; D gene: TRBD1; CDR3 protein: CASKGADSTEAFF
V gene: TRBV27; J gene: TRBJ2-3; D gene: -; CDR3 protein: CASSFQTTSTDTQYF
V gene: TRBV6-1; J gene: TRBJ1-2; D gene: TRBD1; CDR3 protein: CASSLRDRGFYGYTF
V gene: TRBV5-1; J gene: TRBJ2-1; D gene: -; CDR3 protein: CASSLVGASYNEQFF
V gene: TRBV7-9; J gene: TRBJ1-1; D gene: -; CDR3 protein: CASSLGSGIHTEAFF
V gene: TRBV9; J gene: TRBJ2-5; D gene: TRBD1; CDR3 protein: CASSPPGTGSAETQYF
V gene: TRBV7-9; J gene: TRBJ1-5; D gene: TRBD1; CDR3 protein: CASSQGQGDSQPQHF
V gene: TRBV20-1; J gene: TRBJ1-2; D gene: -; CDR3 protein: CSARPSGSYTF
V gene: TRBV2; J gene: TRBJ1-1; D gene: -; CDR3 protein: CASSPDGYTEAFF
V gene: TRBV5-1; J gene: TRBJ1-1; D gene: TRBD1; CDR3 protein: CASSLERGQGFF
V gene: TRBV28; J gene: TRBJ2-4; D gene: -; CDR3 protein: CASREGPAAKNIQYF
V gene: TRBV27; J gene: TRBJ1-2; D gene: -; CDR3 protein: CASSLSRGAGYGYTF
V gene: TRBV12-3/TRBV12-4; J gene: TRBJ2-2; D gene: -; CDR3 protein: CASTLYTGELFF
V gene: TRBV29-1; J gene: TRBJ2-7; D gene: -; CDR3 protein: CSVEGTGKEQYF
V gene: TRBV9; J gene: TRBJ1-1; D gene: -; CDR3 protein: CASSVGGAATEAFF
V gene: TRBV20-1; J gene: TRBJ2-1; D gene: -; CDR3 protein: CSALLATYNEQFF
V gene: TRBV7-9; J gene: TRBJ1-3; D gene: -; CDR3 protein: CASSLESAATGNTIYF
V gene: TRBV20-1; J gene: TRBJ1-2; D gene: -; CDR3 protein: CSASPDGDNGYTF
V gene: TRBV4-1; J gene: TRBJ1-1; D gene: TRBD1; CDR3 protein: CASSQERGPNTEAFF
V gene: TRBV20-1; J gene: TRBJ2-2; D gene: TRBD2; CDR3 protein: CSARSISSGDTGELFF
V gene: TRBV6-5; J gene: TRBJ1-2; D gene: TRBD1; CDR3 protein: CASSYSQGGYGYTF
V gene: TRBV20-1; J gene: TRBJ2-7; D gene: -; CDR3 protein: CSASRAASYEQYF
V gene: TRBV19; J gene: TRBJ1-3; D gene: -; CDR3 protein: CASVLRGTSSSGNTIYF
V gene: TRBV12-5; J gene: TRBJ2-2; D gene: -; CDR3 protein: CASGLGSNGELFF